A selection of T cell receptor beta chains follows, all from one sample in a study of blood T cell repertoires in COVID-19. Assay used: immunoSEQ multiplex PCR; TCRdb lists only in-frame clones, some missing. This sample yields under 250,000 clones, of which approximately 90% are seen a single time; more than 0.7% belongs to the top ten. Sequenced: peripheral blood. Source of these receptors: a man in his sixties with COVID-19, enrolled during active disease. Each CDR3 is given with its conserved first and last residue. The order of the fields is J gene, clone size, D gene, V gene, CDR3 protein, CDR3 DNA. A D gene is named only where the DNA matches it firmly. A clone size is listed for some rows: how often the clone was seen (once, few, many), or a class if it is expanded.

TRBJ2-1,.,TRBD1,TRBV19,CASSTRTGRSSYNEQFF,TGTGCCAGTAGTACACGGACAGGGAGAAGCTCCTACAATGAGCAGTTCTTC
TRBJ2-1,.,.,TRBV7-2,CASSLGGSYEQFF,TGTGCCAGCAGCTTAGGCGGCAGCTATGAGCAGTTCTTC
TRBJ1-1,.,.,TRBV6-6,CASEKERDVQAFF,TGTGCCAGCGAGAAAGAGAGGGATGTTCAAGCTTTCTTT
TRBJ2-1,.,TRBD2,TRBV6-1,CASSESAGGRINNEQFF,TGTGCCAGCAGTGAGTCGGCGGGAGGGCGGATAAACAATGAGCAGTTCTTC
TRBJ1-2,.,.,TRBV6-4,CASSEGGGYTF,TGTGCCAGCAGTGAGGGGGGTGGCTACACCTTC
TRBJ2-5,few,.,TRBV6-2/TRBV6-3,CASSYPTAERNF,TGTGCCAGCAGTTACCCTACGGCAGAGAGGAACTTC
TRBJ2-7,once,.,TRBV27,CASSLTPRAYEQYF,TGTGCCAGCAGTTTAACCCCGAGGGCCTACGAGCAGTACTTC
TRBJ2-1,.,TRBD2,TRBV7-2,CASSRGGYYNEQFF,TGTGCCAGCAGCCGCGGGGGGTACTACAATGAGCAGTTCTTC
TRBJ2-1,.,TRBD2,TRBV7-3,CASSVLAGTPQYNEQFF,TGTGCCAGCAGCGTACTAGCGGGGACCCCTCAATACAATGAGCAGTTCTTC
TRBJ2-1,.,.,TRBV28,CASSLKTGLGKQFF,TGTGCCAGCAGTTTAAAGACAGGACTAGGGAAGCAGTTCTTC
TRBJ2-7,.,.,TRBV2,CASSEQLGRSYEQYF,TGTGCCAGCAGTGAACAACTGGGGAGGTCCTACGAGCAGTACTTC
TRBJ1-1,.,TRBD1,TRBV6-5,CASSYRDSSTEAFF,TGTGCCAGCAGTTATCGGGACAGCTCAACTGAAGCTTTCTTT
TRBJ2-1,once,.,TRBV7-2,CASSLAGAPFNEQFF,TGTGCCAGCAGCTTAGCGGGGGCCCCCTTTAACGAGCAGTTCTTC
TRBJ2-1,.,TRBD2,TRBV7-3,CASSLNLAGPYNEQFF,TGTGCCAGCAGCCTTAATCTAGCGGGTCCCTACAATGAGCAGTTCTTC
TRBJ2-7,.,TRBD1,TRBV3-1/TRBV3-2,CASSQGTGGSYEQYF,TGTGCCAGCAGCCAAGGGACAGGGGGTTCCTACGAGCAGTACTTC
TRBJ1-2,.,TRBD1,TRBV19,CASSIGTGTMEGYTF,TGTGCCAGTAGTATTGGGACAGGGACGATGGAAGGCTACACCTTC
TRBJ2-3,.,TRBD2,TRBV6-2/TRBV6-3,CASSYRASGPDFTDTQYF,TGTGCCAGCAGTTACCGGGCTAGCGGGCCGGACTTCACAGATACGCAGTATTTT
TRBJ2-1,.,.,TRBV5-4,CASSRDSRNEQFF,TGTGCCAGCAGCCGGGACTCCCGCAATGAGCAGTTCTTC
TRBJ1-2,.,TRBD1,TRBV5-1,CASSLDRGEGGYTF,TGCGCCAGCAGCCTGGACAGGGGAGAAGGTGGCTACACCTTC
TRBJ1-5,.,.,TRBV5-1,CASSLDGASNQPQHF,TGCGCCAGCAGCTTGGATGGGGCTAGCAATCAGCCCCAGCATTTT
TRBJ2-3,.,TRBD2,TRBV5-1,CASSSGTSGLTDTQYF,TGCGCCAGCAGCTCCGGGACTAGCGGGTTGACAGATACGCAGTATTTT
TRBJ2-1,.,TRBD1,TRBV3-1/TRBV3-2,CASSHRQGKGEREQFF,TGTGCCAGCAGCCATCGACAGGGTAAAGGGGAGAGGGAGCAGTTCTTC
TRBJ1-3,.,.,TRBV15,CATSRDRQSSGNTIYF,TGTGCCACCAGCAGAGATAGACAAAGCTCTGGAAACACCATATATTTT
TRBJ1-1,.,TRBD1,TRBV23-1,CASSQSRFDRVHGVNEAFF,TGCGCCAGCAGTCAATCGAGGTTTGACAGGGTTCACGGTGTAAATGAAGCTTTCTTT
TRBJ1-1,.,.,TRBV19,CASSIDTAENTEAFF,TGTGCCAGTAGTATCGATACGGCGGAGAACACTGAAGCTTTCTTT
TRBJ2-1,.,TRBD2,TRBV7-8,CASSTLAGAYNEQFF,TGTGCCAGCAGCACACTAGCGGGGGCCTACAATGAGCAGTTCTTC
TRBJ1-5,once,TRBD1,TRBV5-1,CASSSGTGVGPQHF,TGCGCCAGCAGTTCCGGGACAGGGGTCGGGCCCCAGCATTTT
TRBJ1-3,.,.,TRBV25-1,CASSENQGQGGNTIYF,TGTGCCAGCAGTGAGAATCAGGGGCAAGGTGGAAACACCATATATTTT
TRBJ2-7,.,.,TRBV2,CAGAGQPGVEQYF,TGTGCCGGTGCGGGACAGCCGGGCGTCGAGCAGTACTTC
TRBJ1-1,.,.,TRBV24-1,CATSDAGRGMNTEAFF,TGTGCCACCAGTGACGCGGGCAGGGGTATGAACACTGAAGCTTTCTTT
TRBJ1-1,.,TRBD1,TRBV6-6,CASSPPGQEAFF,TGTGCCAGCAGTCCTCCGGGACAGGAAGCTTTCTTT
TRBJ1-1,.,.,TRBV28,CASSFTLNTEAFF,TGTGCCAGCAGTTTTACTTTGAACACTGAAGCTTTCTTT
TRBJ2-2,once,.,TRBV4-1,CASSPRSGGGNTGELFF,TGCGCCAGCAGCCCACGTAGTGGGGGAGGGAACACCGGGGAGCTGTTTTTT
TRBJ1-1,.,.,TRBV24-1,CATSDPTATNTEAFF,TGTGCCACCAGTGATCCGACAGCCACGAACACTGAAGCTTTCTTT
TRBJ1-3,.,.,TRBV5-1,CASSLGEGPGNTIYF,TGCGCCAGCAGCCTGGGAGAGGGCCCTGGAAACACCATATATTTT
TRBJ2-7,.,TRBD1,TRBV18,CASSLRPGQPTYEQYF,TGTGCCAGCTCTCTTCGGCCGGGACAGCCAACCTACGAGCAGTACTTC
TRBJ1-4,.,TRBD1,TRBV19,CASSTRDRGIEKLFF,TGTGCCAGTAGTACCCGGGACAGGGGAATAGAAAAACTGTTTTTT
TRBJ1-1,.,.,TRBV10-1,CASSELRMGSGGVNTEAFF,TGCGCCAGCAGTGAGCTTAGGATGGGGTCGGGAGGGGTGAACACTGAAGCTTTCTTT
TRBJ2-5,.,TRBD2,TRBV7-2,CASSLASGSRQTQYF,TGTGCCAGCAGCTTAGCTAGCGGGAGCAGACAGACCCAGTACTTC
TRBJ1-2,.,.,TRBV14,CASSQAGGGAYGYTF,TGTGCCAGCAGCCAAGCTGGGGGGGGCGCTTATGGCTACACCTTC